This T cell receptor beta chain was profiled in a study of blood T cell repertoires in COVID-19 (dated by TCRdb to the early 2020s). With regard to the full study: Samples from collaborators originated in the United States, Italy and Spain and spanned both the acute and convalescent phases of COVID-19. The material from the prospective study consisted of cDNA or gDNA derived from T cells, B-cell-depleted T cells, or PBMCs. Deeply sampled blood TCRbeta repertoires from subjects exposed to, actively infected with, or recovered from COVID-19 were included in the dataset. The repertoires were released in a freely available public database intended as a resource for research on the immune response to SARS-CoV-2. The samples were drawn from two sources: the first 160 participants of the ongoing ImmuneRACE study, and 950 to 1,500 subjects contributed by 6 global collaborators. A de-identified subject ID, COVID-19 status, age in years and sex were almost always included in the sample metadata. HLA class I and class II types, where available, came from metadata supplied by the sample provider rather than from assay-based typing. Study-wide conclusions, independent of this receptor: How much clinical and demographic metadata was included differed by source and by participant, and the metadata was provided uncurated.

Germline trimming amounts to 9 bases on V and 4 bases on J, with 15 as the count of junction bases outside the gene matches. CDR3 length: 17 amino acids, cysteine to phenylalanine. Just CDR3 DNA is preserved here, 51 bases in frame from base 1. TCRbeta CDR3 regions were amplified from genomic DNA by means of the immunoSEQ Assay, a bias-controlled multiplex PCR. The original methods were these. The number of nucleated cells in each sample was estimated from the amplification of reference gene primers within the assay. To quantify the absolute abundance of each unique TCRbeta CDR3 rearrangement, sequence reads were collapsed and filtered. For each sample, productive Simpson clonality was calculated as the square root of Simpson's diversity index across productive rearrangements. TCRdb re-hosts the immuneACCESS table, in-frame sequences only. Its copies lack some clones; in the studies checked, an unresolved V gene accounts for under half of them, and the cause for the rest is not known. V and J calls and clone size are as listed in that table; D and trimming were resolved from the DNA. The sample table contains 200,000 to 250,000 clones; only one count was recorded for 83% of them. Of the sample, over 1% is held by the ten largest clones.

One collaborating source in Seattle enrolled patients while the patients were actively infected and followed the patients over time throughout the course of disease. The collaborating institutions used their own protocols to collect whole blood in K2EDTA tubes. For TCRbeta analysis, collaborator samples were shipped as frozen whole blood, as isolated PBMCs, or as DNA extracted from either sample type. With respect to this clone: The target of this receptor is not known. No quality values exist for individual bases; no much larger clone is one base distant.

The receptor chain draws on TRBV23-1 and TRBJ2-6; 7 of the junction bases match TRBD2. Being an ORF, TRBV23-1 has a function that is uncertain. The clonotype originates from a woman aged 25 to 39 with COVID-19, enrolled during active disease. Sequencing input: peripheral blood. The CDR3 protein is CARSPGGLTGGANVLTF. The DNA sequence reads TGCGCCAGATCTCCGGGGGGACTTACGGGCGGGGCCAACGTCCTGACTTTC.